The 30 T cell receptor beta chains in this list originate from one sample, sequenced in a study of Graves' ophthalmopathy and Graves' hyperthyroidism. Researchers took RNA transcripts and amplified TCR beta CDR3 regions from them. The first round was an RT-PCR with HTBI primers, and the second round was a multiplex PCR. TCRdb re-analysed the multiplex PCR reads in MiXCR, keeping a single row per CDR3 protein. The table records 220,000 or so distinct CDR3 sequences, 20% to 25% of them present only once. Material: peripheral blood. Receptors originate from a woman aged 50 to 60 with Graves' ophthalmopathy.

This chain joins TRBV18 and TRBJ1-2, with TRBD1 matching 9 bases. The CDR3 contains 16 residues. V shed 4 bases and J 8 bases; nucleotides not matched to a gene: 14. Germline V CDR1 and CDR2: KGHSH, LQKENI. The CDR3 DNA reads TGTGCCAGCTCACAGGGAATGGGACAGGGAGCGGGCGGCTACACCTTC. This encodes CASSQGMGQGAGGYTF. The full variable domain, its missing parts supplied by reference TRBV18 and TRBJ1-2, is NAGVMQNPRHLVRRRGQEARLRCSPMKGHSHVYWYRQLPEEGLKFMVYLQKENIIDESGMPKERFSAEFPKEGPSILRIQQVVRGDSAAYFCASSQGMGQGAGGYTFGSGTRLTVV.

V gene TRBV6-2 or TRBV6-3 combines with J gene TRBJ2-5, with 8 bases lining up with TRBD2. After removal of 8 bases from V and 1 base from J, the junction contained 3 bases not matched to a gene. The CDR3 covers 13 residues. Germline-derived CDR1 and CDR2 are MNHEY and SVGEGT. The DNA of the CDR3 is TGTGCCAGCGCAACTAGCGGCCAAGAGACCCAGTACTTC. It translates to CASATSGQETQYF.

The table lists this clonotype with many counts. This chain uses TRBV20-1 with TRBJ2-5, with 9 bases lining up with TRBD2. The V segment lost 3 bases and the J segment 7 bases; nucleotides outside the gene matches: 12. The CDR3 runs to 15 residues. Germline CDR1 DFQATT, CDR2 SNEGSKA (reference sequence). The CDR3 DNA sequence: TGCAGTGCTAGCCCGACTAGCGGACGTGCAGGGACCCAGTACTTC. Translation: CSASPTSGRAGTQYF.

In its sample, this clonotype was seen many times. The chain joins TRBV28 to TRBJ1-6; D not certain. Trimming left V 1 base short and J 4 bases short, with 8 bases between. Germline lookup yields CDR1 MDHEN and CDR2 SYDVKM. This CDR3 is built from 15 residues. This CDR3 reads CASSLSETYNSPLHF. As DNA, the CDR3 is TGTGCCAGCAGTTTATCGGAGACATATAATTCACCCCTCCACTTT.

This clonotype was counted at least ten times. The genes are TRBV11-1 and TRBJ1-2; no clear D. This CDR3 region has 17 residues. V was trimmed by 4 bases and J by 4 bases, leaving 22 bases between them. CDR1 and CDR2 (germline): SGHAT, FQDESV (reference sequence). The CDR3: CASSSLAGGLDSYGYTF. The CDR3 DNA reads TGTGCCAGCAGCTCTCTAGCGGGAGGGCTTGATTCCTATGGCTACACCTTC.

V gene TRBV12-3 or TRBV12-4 combines with J gene TRBJ2-5; 8 bases agree with TRBD1. The CDR3 runs 15 residues. V lost 6 bases, J lost 5 bases, and 11 bases stayed unmatched. The CDR3 here is CASRTSGTGGETQYF. The CDR3 DNA follows: TGTGCCAGCAGAACCTCCGGGACAGGCGGGGAGACCCAGTACTTC.

In its sample, this clonotype was seen many times. This chain links TRBV6-5 with TRBJ1-2; the D is unclear. Trimming took 5 bases from V and 0 from J, leaving 13 bases between them. Germline V gives CDR1 MNHEY, CDR2 SVGAGI. The CDR3 spans 15 residues. CDR3 sequence: CASSPTLAANYGYTF. CDR3 sequence (DNA): TGTGCCAGCAGTCCTACCCTCGCCGCTAACTATGGCTACACCTTC.

This chain links TRBV20-1 with TRBJ1-2, with D perhaps TRBD1 (5 bases). Germline V lookup: CDR1 DFQATT, CDR2 SNEGSKA (reference sequence). The ends were cut back, 4 bases at V and 2 bases at J, with 14 bases in the middle. The length of the CDR3 is 14 residues. The DNA for the CDR3 is TGCAGTGCTACACGTGCCAGGGTAAACTATGGCTACACCTTC. It is translated as CSATRARVNYGYTF.

The chain has TRBV6-1 and TRBJ1-1; 7 bases fit TRBD1. Per germline, CDR1 MNHNS and CDR2 SASEGT. V shed 10 bases, J shed 8 bases, and the junction held 7 bases outside the gene matches. The CDR3 consists of 11 residues. CDR3 DNA: TGTGCCATCGACAGGGCGCGGGAAGCTTTCTTT. Residues: CAIDRAREAFF.

This clonotype was seen many times. The rearrangement uses TRBV28 and TRBJ1-2; no clear D gene. The CDR3 is 12 amino acids. Trimming shortened V by 5 bases and J by 6 bases, and 10 bases separated the two germline ends. In germline, CDR1 is MDHEN, CDR2 SYDVKM. The DNA of the CDR3 is TGTGCCAGCAGTCCCAGTGAGAATGGCTACACCTTC. Translated: CASSPSENGYTF.

This clonotype was detected ten times or more. V and J are TRBV6-5 and TRBJ2-7; D may match TRBD1 or TRBD2 (5 bases each). CDR1 and CDR2 from the germline V gene are MNHEY and SVGAGI. V shed 10 bases and J shed 4 bases, with 20 bases lying between them. The CDR3 is 14 amino acids. The DNA of the CDR3 is TGTGCCACCTACGGGACGAACACCCTATACGAGCAGTACTTC. Its translation is CATYGTNTLYEQYF.

This clonotype was recorded many times. This chain links TRBV6-5 with TRBJ1-1, with D hard to call. The V and J ends lost 0 bases and 7 bases respectively, with 9 bases between them. CDR1 is MNHEY and CDR2 is SVGAGI in the germline V gene. The CDR3 contains 13 residues. The CDR3 sequence: CASSYSAGSEAFF. The DNA of the CDR3 is TGTGCCAGCAGTTACTCAGCCGGGAGTGAAGCTTTCTTT.

This clonotype was observed many times. The chain couples TRBV19 to TRBJ1-1; D is possibly TRBD1 (5 bases). The CDR3 is 13 amino acids. Germline lookup yields CDR1 LNHDA and CDR2 SQIVND (reference sequence). Trimming took 6 bases from V and 4 from J, leaving 12 bases between them. The CDR3 loop reads CASSPTQGTEAFF. CDR3 in DNA: TGTGCCAGTAGCCCAACCCAGGGCACTGAAGCTTTCTTT.

In this sample, this clonotype turned up many times. The chain combines TRBV7-8 with TRBJ1-2; D is possibly TRBD1 (5 bases). V was cut by 2 bases and J by 4 bases, with 14 bases left in between. There are 15 residues in the CDR3. The germline V gene has CDR1 SGHVS and CDR2 FQNEAQ. The CDR3 DNA follows: TGTGCCAGCAGCTTACTGAGGGGCGCGGGCTATGGCTACACCTTC. It specifies CASSLLRGAGYGYTF.

This clonotype turned up a few times. This sequence joins TRBV29-1 and TRBJ2-5; a possible D gene is TRBD2 (5 bases). V was pared by 4 bases and J by 4 bases, with 10 bases between. The germline CDR1 and CDR2 sequences are SQVTM and ANQGSEA. This CDR3 spans 12 amino acids. CDR3 sequence (DNA): TGCAGCGTTGGAGGGTTGGGAGAGACCCAGTACTTC. Its protein product is CSVGGLGETQYF. The variable domain in full, with the rest retrieved from reference TRBV29-1 and TRBJ2-5, is SAVISQKPSRDICQRGTSLTIQCQVDSQVTMMFWYRQQPGQSLTLIATANQGSEATYESGFVIDKFPISRPNLTFSTLTVSNMSPEDSSIYLCSVGGLGETQYFGPGTRLLVL.

The chain carries TRBV6-1 and TRBJ1-5, with D maybe TRBD1 (6 bases). V dropped 5 bases and J dropped 6 bases, with 14 bases sitting between them. The CDR3 has 14 amino acids. In germline, CDR1 is MNHNS, CDR2 SASEGT. Here the CDR3 DNA reads TGTGCCAGCAGTACGTGGAGGGGGGGTCAGCCCCAGCATTTT. Protein product: CASSTWRGGQPQHF.

V is TRBV11-2 and J is TRBJ2-7, with 9 bases aligning to TRBD2. This CDR3 has 16 amino acids. V was pared by 1 base and J by 2 bases, with 6 bases of the junction left unmatched. Germline CDR1 SGHAT, CDR2 FQNNGV. CDR3 sequence (DNA): TGTGCCAGCAGCTTAGGAATAGCGGGAGCGGCCTACGAGCAGTACTTC. Protein: CASSLGIAGAAYEQYF.

This clonotype was observed at least ten times. The rearrangement uses TRBV20-1 and TRBJ2-7; 9 nucleotides line up with TRBD2. Germline lookup yields CDR1 DFQATT and CDR2 SNEGSKA (reference sequence). The CDR3 loop spans 14 amino acids. The V and J ends lost 1 base and 3 bases, in that order; junction bases with no gene match: 4. CDR3 DNA sequence: TGCAGTGCTAGAGCGCCAGCGGGAGGCTACGAGCAGTACTTC. It encodes CSARAPAGGYEQYF.

This clonotype was observed many times. The rearrangement links TRBV28 to TRBJ2-2; 14 bases match TRBD2. Germline V lookup: CDR1 MDHEN, CDR2 SYDVKM. The J segment lost 6 bases and the V segment lost 3 bases, leaving 18 bases of the junction unmatched. The CDR3 totals 21 residues. The CDR3 DNA reads as TGTGCCAGCAGTTTCTTATTTCGGACTAGCGGGAGGACTAATAAAGCCGGGGAGCTGTTTTTT. It specifies CASSFLFRTSGRTNKAGELFF.

This clonotype was observed a single time. The V and J genes are TRBV12-3 or TRBV12-4 and TRBJ1-1; maybe TRBD1 (5 bases). With 5 bases removed from V and 7 bases from J, the gap between germline ends came to 11 bases. CDR3 length equals 12 residues. The CDR3 loop is CASSPGPVEAFF. DNA of the CDR3: TGTGCCAGCAGTCCGGGGCCCGTTGAAGCTTTCTTT.

This clonotype was counted at least ten times. Without the conserved terminal phenylalanine or tryptophan, this CDR3 likely stems from a read error. This chain connects TRBV11-3 to TRBJ1-1; D gene unclear. Trimming removed 3 bases at V and 1 base at J, with 6 bases between. This CDR3 comprises 13 residues. Germline V gene sequence: CDR1 SGHNT, CDR2 YENEEA. For the CDR3, the DNA is TGTGCCAGCAGCTTTAAGGGGAACACTGAAGCTTTCTCT. Translated, it gives CASSFKGNTEAFS.

The chain combines TRBV6-1 with TRBJ2-7; 13 bases line up with TRBD2. The germline CDR1 and CDR2 sequences are MNHNS and SASEGT. CDR3 length: 14 residues. Unmatched junction bases numbered 4, after V lost 6 bases and J lost 5 bases. The CDR3: CASRGTSGTNEQYF. CDR3 DNA: TGTGCCAGCAGGGGGACTAGCGGGACGAACGAGCAGTACTTC.

This clonotype was picked up a small number of times. This sequence joins TRBV7-9 and TRBJ1-5; 7 bases are a match to TRBD1. After removal of 10 bases from V and 3 bases from J, the junction contained 6 bases not matched to a gene. The CDR3 runs to 13 residues. CDR1 is SEHNR and CDR2 is FQNEAQ in the germline V gene (reference sequence). CDR3 nucleotide sequence: TGTGCCACCTCGACAGGGCTCAATCAGCCCCAGCATTTT. This gives the protein CATSTGLNQPQHF.

Ten or more counts support this clonotype. V gene TRBV20-1 combines with J gene TRBJ1-1; D unclear. The germline V and J ends were trimmed by 5 bases and 2 bases, with 18 bases remaining between them. The germline gives CDR1 DFQATT, CDR2 SNEGSKA (reference sequence). The CDR3 covers 15 residues. The CDR3 loop is CSALGGETLNTEAFF. As DNA, the CDR3 is TGCAGTGCTTTGGGAGGAGAAACTCTTAACACTGAAGCTTTCTTT.

This clonotype was seen at least ten times. The chain uses TRBV24-1 and TRBJ2-5, with 10 bases aligning to TRBD1. Germline-derived CDR1 and CDR2 are KGHDR and SFDVKD. The CDR3 covers 15 residues. J gave up 5 bases and V 5 bases, and 7 bases lay outside the gene matches. The CDR3 loop reads CATSARQGAWETQYF. In nucleotides, the CDR3 is TGTGCCACCAGTGCTCGACAGGGGGCTTGGGAGACCCAGTACTTC.

This clonotype has more than one count but fewer than ten. This chain links TRBV5-1 with TRBJ1-2, with TRBD1 identical over 8 bases. The germline gives CDR1 SGHRS, CDR2 YFSETQ. V dropped 4 bases and J dropped 4; count of bases not matched to a gene: 9. This CDR3 spans 15 amino acids. The CDR3 bases are TGCGCCAGCAGCCCAGGACAGGGATTGTTCTATGGCTACACCTTC. Translation gives CASSPGQGLFYGYTF.

This clonotype was recorded many times. The rearrangement links TRBV30 to TRBJ2-6, with D possibly being TRBD1 or TRBD2 (5 bases each). Trimming took 2 bases from V and 0 from J, leaving 14 bases between them. CDR1 GTSNPN and CDR2 SVGIG come from the germline V gene (reference sequence). CDR3 size: 17 residues. CDR3 in amino acids: CAWSIGASGSGANVLTF. CDR3 DNA: TGTGCCTGGAGTATCGGGGCGTCGGGCTCTGGGGCCAACGTCCTGACTTTC.

The chain is built from TRBV2 and TRBJ1-1; D is uncertain. The CDR3 is 11 residues long. V was cut by 9 bases and J by 1 base, with 6 bases left in between. Germline CDR1 and CDR2: SNHLY and FYNNEI. This chain's CDR3 is CARKSNTEAFF. In nucleotides, the CDR3 is TGTGCCAGAAAATCGAACACTGAAGCTTTCTTT.

There are many counts of this clonotype. The gene calls are TRBV12-3 or TRBV12-4 and TRBJ1-5, with 7 bases aligning to TRBD1. Trimming at V came to 6 bases and at J to 3 bases, leaving 8 bases not matched to a gene. The CDR3 totals 15 residues. CDR3 sequence (DNA): TGTGCCAGCAGCTTACAGGGGCCCTACAATCAGCCCCAGCATTTT. Translated, it gives CASSLQGPYNQPQHF.

This clonotype was recorded at least ten times. CDR3 region: CASSRTVSNQPQHF. The CDR3 DNA reads TGTGCCAGCAGCCGGACAGTTAGCAATCAGCCCCAGCATTTT. The chain carries TRBV2 and TRBJ1-5; possible D gene TRBD1, 6 bases. Germline V gene lookup returns CDR1 SNHLY and CDR2 FYNNEI. This CDR3 is built from 14 residues. V gave up 6 bases and J gave up 0 bases, with 9 bases separating them.